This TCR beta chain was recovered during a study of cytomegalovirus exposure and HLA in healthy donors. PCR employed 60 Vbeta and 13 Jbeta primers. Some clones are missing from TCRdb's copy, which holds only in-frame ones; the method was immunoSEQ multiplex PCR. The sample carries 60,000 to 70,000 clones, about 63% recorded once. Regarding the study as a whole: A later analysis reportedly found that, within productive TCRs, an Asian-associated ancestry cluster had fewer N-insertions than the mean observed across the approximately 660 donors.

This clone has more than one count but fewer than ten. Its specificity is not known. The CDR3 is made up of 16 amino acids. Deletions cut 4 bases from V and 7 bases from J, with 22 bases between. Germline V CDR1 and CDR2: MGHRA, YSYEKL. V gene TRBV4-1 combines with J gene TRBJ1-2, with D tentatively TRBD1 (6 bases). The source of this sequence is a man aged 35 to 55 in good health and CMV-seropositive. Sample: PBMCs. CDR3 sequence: CASSRERTASVPGYTF. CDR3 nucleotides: TGCGCCAGCAGCCGAGAACGGACAGCGTCTGTACCTGGCTACACCTTC.